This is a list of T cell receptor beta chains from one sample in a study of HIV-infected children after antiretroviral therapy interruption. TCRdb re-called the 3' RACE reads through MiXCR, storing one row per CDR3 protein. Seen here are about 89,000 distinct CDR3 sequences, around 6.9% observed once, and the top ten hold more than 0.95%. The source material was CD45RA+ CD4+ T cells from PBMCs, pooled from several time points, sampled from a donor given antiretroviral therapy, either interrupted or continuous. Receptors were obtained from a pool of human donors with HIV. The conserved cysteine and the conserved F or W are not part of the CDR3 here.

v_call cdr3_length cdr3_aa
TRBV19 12 ASSIIPNTGELF
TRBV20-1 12 SARTGTGANVLT
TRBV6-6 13 ASGDRTGANTEVF
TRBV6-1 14 ASTRQGFAGANVLT
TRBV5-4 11 ASSSTLNTEAF
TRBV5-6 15 ASSLSGQGLHNSPLH
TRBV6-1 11 ASSLTENTEAF
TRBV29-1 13 SVSVQVANTGELF
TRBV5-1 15 ASSLVLAGDSQETQY
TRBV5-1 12 ASSPTGVPGELF
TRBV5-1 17 ASSQTGTSGVSGYNEQF
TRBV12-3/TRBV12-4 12 ASSFWDKTYEQY
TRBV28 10 ASCIWADTQY
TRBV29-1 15 SDRDRGLAGIYNEQF
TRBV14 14 ASSASLDRAAYGYT
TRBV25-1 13 ASRGLQGDWNEQF
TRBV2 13 ASSEARPPTRGYT
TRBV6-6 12 ASSYNTRGTEAF
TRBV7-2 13 ASSLDLWGSYEQY
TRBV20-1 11 SAGASGNSPLH
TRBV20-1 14 SARDPREGSTDTQY
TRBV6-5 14 ASSLIQGGPYNEQF
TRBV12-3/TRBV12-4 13 ASSSSDRAYYGYT
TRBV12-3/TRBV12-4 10 ASGERVETQY
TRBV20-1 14 SATPLAGGRRDTQY